This T cell receptor beta chain was recovered during a study of regulatory T cells in long-lasting Graves disease (dated by TCRdb to about 2021). Turning to the overall study: Persistent Graves' disease was defined as antithyroid drug treatment for over 5 years with persistently positive TSH receptor autoantibodies. Peripheral blood TCR sequencing and RNA sequencing compared persistent Graves' disease patients with newly diagnosed Graves' disease patients. The study was registered as a clinical trial and conducted in China. TCR sequencing covered about 13 persistent and roughly 20 newly diagnosed Graves' disease patients, 33 samples in total. On average, persistent Graves' disease patients in the clinical cohort had been on antithyroid drugs for around 9.5 years. General findings and caveats noted by the study authors: Persistent patients shared more public clonotypes among themselves (around 3,000) than newly diagnosed patients did (about 970). Sequencing and analysis were restricted to the TCR beta chain. Lower TCR Shannon entropy and fewer highly expanded clones were observed in persistent Graves' disease patients than in newly diagnosed patients, which suggested clonal expansion. Preferential use of TRBV28, TRBJ1-2 and TRBJ2-5 was observed in persistent disease, whereas TRBV20-1 and TRBJ2-1 were favored in newly diagnosed disease. The small sample size was acknowledged by the authors as a limitation that may reduce accuracy. Peripheral blood alone was examined, since thyroid tissue, which constituted the primary lesion, could not be accessed.

Reading the label with the study, this specimen's time point is: persistent/refractory GD, antithyroid drugs over 5 years with positive TRAb. RNA was extracted from PBMCs in TRIzol for both TCR sequencing and RNA sequencing. The diagnosis of Graves' disease followed American Thyroid Association guidelines. The patients came from an endocrinology department in Xi'an, China. Each patient gave approximately 9 milliliters of peripheral blood, collected in an EDTA anticoagulant tube. Ficoll Paque Plus density gradient separation was used to isolate PBMCs, and no further T cell sorting was performed. An Agilent 2100 Bioanalyzer and agarose gel were used to check RNA quality, while a NanoDrop 2000 measured RNA concentration. The receptor library was made with multiplex PCR. TCRdb names Illumina HiSeq 4000 as the instrument used. To build TCR beta libraries, CDR3 regions were amplified by Arm-PCR using iRepertoire HTBI primers. Before sequencing, the PCR products underwent gel purification. In the original analysis: Across samples, about 64 TRBV and 13 to 15 TRBJ segments were identified and used for gene usage analysis of CDR3 amino acid clonotypes. COPE and FqMerger were used to merge the filtered high-quality paired reads into contigs. BLAST was used to align contigs to the IMGT TRBV, TRBD and TRBJ reference genes, and CDR3 was defined following IMGT. Highly expanded clones were defined as clonotypes with a frequency above 0.1%. Shannon entropy was used to measure repertoire diversity, and the Gini coefficient was used to measure V-J evenness. Clonotypes shared by more than one individual were considered public. TCRdb's own reprocessing of the public reads used fastp at Q25 and MiXCR and kept productive beta chains. Every entry covers one CDR3 protein and lists the most common genes and DNA from its rows. None of the V and J calls come from the authors' own analysis; TCRdb made them. This sample holds hundreds of thousands of distinct CDR3 sequences; about 21% were observed only once. About 13% of the sample belongs to the ten largest clones.

Comments on this clonotype: This receptor's antigen is unknown. It has no much larger one-base neighbor in the sample; base qualities were not kept.

From cysteine to phenylalanine, the CDR3 is 14 amino acids long. Here the CDR3 DNA is all that survives: 42 bases in frame from base 1. V is clipped by 0 bases and J by 6 bases, and the sequence between their germline boundaries is 12 bases long. In the germline V gene (reference sequence), CDR1 corresponds to GTSNPN and CDR2 to SVGIG. The chain couples TRBV30 to TRBJ1-5; TRBD1 might be the D gene, on 6 matching bases. The source was peripheral blood mononuclear cells (PBMCs), collected when the disease was refractory, from a patient treated with antithyroid drugs. The receptor's source is a female donor with Graves disease. The nucleotides read TGTGCCTGGAGTGTAAGTGCCAGGGGTCAGCCCCAGCATTTT. Its translation reads: CAWSVSARGQPQHF.